The entry that follows covers one T cell receptor beta chain sequence. No cognate antigen has been identified for it. No clone much larger than this one lies a single base away; base qualities are absent. RNA was extracted with the RNeasy kit and about 0.5 to 1 ug was reverse transcribed using random hexamers. The immunoSEQ multiplex PCR assay, covering 54 Vbeta and 13 Jbeta segments, was used to amplify TCR beta CDR3 regions. PCR amplification bias was corrected by using a synthetic template baseline for primer optimization and computational correction. On the authors' methods: Reads were assigned to V, D and J genes according to IMGT and analyzed in immunoSEQ Analyzer, with only productive sequences retained. To calculate clonality, Shannon entropy was normalized by log2 of the number of productive unique sequences and then subtracted from one. For each patient and control, public and private clones were evaluated within the 100 most prevalent clones. A clone was defined as Susac-specific if it was absent from the healthy and MS cohorts, from roughly 1,000 published viral clones and from other ImmuneACCESS disease sequences. TCRdb reprocessing: public reads trimmed at Q25 with fastp, clones called with MiXCR, in-frame beta chains kept. Rows are combined by CDR3 protein, so each entry shows the most common genes and DNA. The V and J calls follow TCRdb's processing rather than the paper's. The sample data list about 210,000 distinct CDR3 sequences, and roughly 96% of these were observed just once. 0.085% to 0.095% of the sample is in the top ten clones.

This sample stems from a study of CD8 T cells in Susac syndrome (dated by TCRdb to about 2019). Some background on the complete study: The study used repertoire sequencing to test whether antigen drove CD8+ T cell activation and differentiation in Susac syndrome. Broader findings and caveats from the paper: The number of individuals in the TCR sequencing and HLA analysis was acknowledged as relatively small.

According to the germline V gene (reference sequence), CDR1 reads LNHDA and CDR2 reads SQIVND. Spanning cysteine to phenylalanine, the CDR3 consists of 15 amino acids. The sequence is cut down to CDR3 DNA, 45 bases in frame from base 1. V sheds 3 bases and J sheds 2 bases, leaving 10 bases between their ends. Peripheral blood CD8+ and CD4+ T cells from healthy donors, Susac syndrome patients and multiple sclerosis patients were profiled using high-throughput TCR beta sequencing. The multiple sclerosis controls were treatment-naive patients whose relapsing-remitting disease, either stable or active, fulfilled the revised McDonald criteria. Bulk CD8+ and CD4+ T cells were purified by magnetic negative isolation, whereas CD8+ TEMRA cells were enriched by FACS. Blood was drawn into EDTA tubes, processed within 24 hours, and PBMCs were isolated by density gradient centrifugation. PBMCs destined for TCR sequencing were cryopreserved in liquid nitrogen and later thawed in a 37 °C water bath. The sorted or isolated CD4+, CD8+ and CD8+ TEMRA cells had a purity of 90% or higher.

The chain is encoded by TRBV19 joined to TRBJ2-2; possibly the D gene is TRBD2, per 6 matching bases. This TCR derives from a human donor with multiple sclerosis. The sample was CD4+ T cells from PBMCs. CDR3 reads: CASSIRRANTGELFF. The DNA reads as follows: TGTGCCAGTAGTATTCGGAGGGCAAACACCGGGGAGCTGTTTTTT.